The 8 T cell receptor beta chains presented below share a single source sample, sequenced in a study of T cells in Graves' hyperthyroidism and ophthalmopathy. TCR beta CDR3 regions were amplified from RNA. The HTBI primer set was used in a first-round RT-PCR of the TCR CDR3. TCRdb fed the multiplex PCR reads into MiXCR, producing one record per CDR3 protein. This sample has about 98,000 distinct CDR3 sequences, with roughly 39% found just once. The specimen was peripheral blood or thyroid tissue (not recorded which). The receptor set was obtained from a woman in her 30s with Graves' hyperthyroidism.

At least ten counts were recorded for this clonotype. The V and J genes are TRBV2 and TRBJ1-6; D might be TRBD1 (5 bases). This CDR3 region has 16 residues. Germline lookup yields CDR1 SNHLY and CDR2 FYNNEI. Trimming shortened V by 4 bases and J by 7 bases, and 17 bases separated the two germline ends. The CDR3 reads CASSGSGGDANSPLHF. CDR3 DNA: TGTGCCAGCAGTGGCTCTGGGGGGGACGCCAATTCACCCCTCCACTTT.

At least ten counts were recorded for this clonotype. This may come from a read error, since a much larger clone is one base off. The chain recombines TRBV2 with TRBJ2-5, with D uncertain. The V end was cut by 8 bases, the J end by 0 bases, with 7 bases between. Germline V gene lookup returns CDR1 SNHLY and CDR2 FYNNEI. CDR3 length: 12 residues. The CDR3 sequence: CASGTNQETQYF. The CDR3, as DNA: TGTGCCAGCGGTACAAACCAAGAGACCCAGTACTTC. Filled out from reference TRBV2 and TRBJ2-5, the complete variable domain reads EPEVTQTPSHQVTQMGQEVILRCVPISNHLYFYWYRQILGQKVEFLVSFYNNEISEKSEIFDDQFSVERPDGSNFTLKIRSTKLEDSAMYFCASGTNQETQYFGPGTRLLVL.

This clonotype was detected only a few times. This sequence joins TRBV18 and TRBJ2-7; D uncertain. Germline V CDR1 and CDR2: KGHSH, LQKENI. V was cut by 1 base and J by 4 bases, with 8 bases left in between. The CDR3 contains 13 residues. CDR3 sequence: CASSPREDYEQYF. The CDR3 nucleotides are TGTGCCAGCTCACCACGTGAGGATTACGAGCAGTACTTC.

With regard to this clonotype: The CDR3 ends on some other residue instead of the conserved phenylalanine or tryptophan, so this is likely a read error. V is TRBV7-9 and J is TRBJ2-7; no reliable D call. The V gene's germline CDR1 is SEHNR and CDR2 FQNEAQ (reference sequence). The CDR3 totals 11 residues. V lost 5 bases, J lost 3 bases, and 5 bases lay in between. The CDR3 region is CASSRVYEQYL. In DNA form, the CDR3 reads TGTGCCAGCAGCAGGGTCTACGAGCAGTACCTC.

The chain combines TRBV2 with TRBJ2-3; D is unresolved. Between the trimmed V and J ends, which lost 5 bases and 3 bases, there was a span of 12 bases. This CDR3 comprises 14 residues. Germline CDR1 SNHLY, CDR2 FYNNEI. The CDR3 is CASSFLSGTDTQYF. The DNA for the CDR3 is TGTGCCAGCAGTTTTTTATCTGGGACAGATACGCAGTATTTT.

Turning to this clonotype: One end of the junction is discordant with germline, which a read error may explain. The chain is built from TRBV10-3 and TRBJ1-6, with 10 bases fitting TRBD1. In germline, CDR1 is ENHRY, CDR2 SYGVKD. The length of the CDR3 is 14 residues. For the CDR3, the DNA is TGTGCCATCAGCGGGACAGGGGCAAATTCTCCCCTCCACTTT. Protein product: CAISGTGANSPLHF.

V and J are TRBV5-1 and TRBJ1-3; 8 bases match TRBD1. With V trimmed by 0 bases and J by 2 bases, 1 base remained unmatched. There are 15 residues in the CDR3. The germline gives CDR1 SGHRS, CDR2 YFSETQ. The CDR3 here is CASSLAGGTGNTIYF. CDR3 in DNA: TGCGCCAGCAGCTTGGCAGGGGGCACTGGAAACACCATATATTTT.

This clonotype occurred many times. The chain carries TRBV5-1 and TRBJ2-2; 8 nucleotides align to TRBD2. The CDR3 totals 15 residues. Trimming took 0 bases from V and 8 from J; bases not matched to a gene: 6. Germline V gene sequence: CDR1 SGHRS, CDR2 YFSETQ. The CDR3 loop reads CASSLGAGGSGELFF. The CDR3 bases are TGCGCCAGCAGCTTGGGCGCGGGAGGATCGGGGGAGCTGTTTTTT. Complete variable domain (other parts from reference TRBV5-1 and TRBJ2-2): KAGVTQTPRYLIKTRGQQVTLSCSPISGHRSVSWYQQTPGQGLQFLFEYFSETQRNKGNFPGRFSGRQFSNSRSEMNVSTLELGDSALYLCASSLGAGGSGELFFGEGSRLTVL.